This TCR beta chain was identified during a study of blood T cells in healthy people across ages. Notes on the study in general: Unknown CMV status may confound age-related changes in expanded clones. There were more naive CD4+ cells and higher diversity in long-lived donors than in aged donors. Naive and antigen-experienced cells were not separated, limiting conclusive comparison.

A J-beta primer mix and a sample-barcoded 5' primer were used in a second PCR of roughly 6 to 12 cycles. Researchers report that each sample yielded at least 2.5 million CDR3-containing paired-end reads. MiXCR, run by TCRdb on the 5' RACE reads, gives a single entry per CDR3 protein. The data hold 1,100,000 or so distinct CDR3 sequences, with less than 50% observed a single time. Trimming took off 2 bases at V and 0 bases at J, with 10 bases between the two ends. The CDR3 length is 16 residues. Germline V CDR1 and CDR2: SNHLY, FYNNEI. Remarks on this clonotype: Its target is not known.

This chain uses TRBV2 with TRBJ1-4; D is unclear. The clonotype comes from a woman aged 60 to 75 in good health. Sequencing input: blood. Here the CDR3 reads CASSELDVATNEKLFF. The CDR3 DNA reads TGTGCCAGCAGTGAATTGGACGTTGCAACTAATGAAAAACTGTTTTTT.